This entry features one T cell receptor (beta chain) sequence. The antigen is unknown. Amplification used 60 Vbeta primers and 13 Jbeta primers. Assay: immunoSEQ multiplex PCR; the TCRdb copy retains only in-frame clones and omits some. This sample carries approximately 89,000 clones, under 75% of them seen once, and the ten largest clones take 1.2%. The sample comes from a study of cytomegalovirus exposure and HLA in healthy donors. Study conclusions and caveats: Later genetic work tied a missense DCLRE1C variant to beta-chain V and J trimming.

The CDR3 loop spans 16 amino acids. The V gene lost 1 base and the J gene lost 0 bases, with 12 bases spanning the gap. Germline CDR1 MGHRA, CDR2 YSYEKL. The chain joins TRBV4-1 to TRBJ1-1; TRBD1 is a possible D gene (5 bases). Sequencing was carried out using PBMCs. The receptor was derived from a female donor in good health and CMV-seronegative. The CDR3 bases are TGCGCCAGCAGCCAAGGCGAGACAGTAATGAACACTGAAGCTTTCTTT. Its protein product is CASSQGETVMNTEAFF.